This T cell receptor (beta chain) was documented in a study of shared clonotypes between healthy human individuals. Study-wide results and caveats: It was only blood that was sampled, and tissue repertoires likely differ. When naive CD4 clonotypes were compared across a few donors, roughly 4.9% were shared.

Clones were read by immunoSEQ multiplex PCR, and TCRdb kept only the in-frame ones, dropping some. The data hold fewer than 800,000 clones, with under 95% observed a single time. The V gene's germline CDR1 is LNHNV and CDR2 YYDKDF (reference sequence). V lost 0 bases, J lost 9 bases, and 8 bases stayed unmatched. The CDR3 consists of 15 residues. The naive CD8 subset, CD45RO-negative cells positively selected for CCR7, excluded terminally differentiated effector memory CD45RA+ cells. None of the donors, who were healthy HIV-negative adults, had recently had acute infections or vaccinations. On this clone: Its antigen is currently unknown.

V usage is TRBV15 and J usage is TRBJ2-7; 10 bases map to TRBD2. This TCR came from a man younger than 40 in good health. The source material was naive CD8+ T cells sorted from blood. The CDR3 reads CATSRDGASGSVQYF. CDR3 sequence (DNA): TGTGCCACCAGCAGAGATGGGGCTAGCGGGAGTGTGCAGTACTTC.